Listed here are 15 T cell receptor beta chains from one sample, sequenced in a study of T cell clonality in common variable immunodeficiency. Only in-frame clones appear in the TCRdb table, and some are missing; sequencing was by immunoSEQ multiplex PCR. This sample comprises 35,000 to 50,000 clones, none seen once only. Sequencing input: peripheral blood mononuclear cells. These receptors all come from a person aged 18 to 75 in good health.

There are many counts of this clone. The CDR3 goes on 3 residues after the read ends, and that part is filled in from the germline J gene. This chain joins TRBV15 and TRBJ2-7; maybe TRBD1 (6 bases). CDR1 and CDR2 (germline): LNHNV, YYDKDF (reference sequence). The CDR3 is 15 amino acids. V was cut by 0 bases and J by 6 bases, with 15 bases left in between. The DNA read from the CDR3 is TGTGCCACCAGCAGAGATCGCGAAGGGGGAAGCGAG. This encodes CATSRDREGGSE. The entire CDR3 is CATSRDREGGSEQYF.

This clone came up many times. Read data end 3 residues before the CDR3 end; the end is taken from the germline J gene. This chain joins TRBV30 and TRBJ1-4, with D possibly being TRBD1 (6 bases). Germline-derived CDR1 and CDR2 are GTSNPN and SVGIG (reference sequence). Trimming left V 0 bases short and J 0 bases short, with 14 bases between. The CDR3 consists of 17 residues. CDR3 protein: CAWSVYRGAATNEKLFF. CDR3 bases read: TGTGCCTGGAGTGTATATCGGGGGGCTGCAACTAATGAAAAA.

This clone was detected ten times or more. Read sequence stops 3 residues before the CDR3 end, and the germline J gene provides the missing end. The chain joins TRBV7-9 to TRBJ2-4; tentative D call: TRBD2 (6 bases). The CDR3 extends over 13 amino acids. Per germline, CDR1 SEHNR and CDR2 FQNEAQ (reference sequence). Here the CDR3 reads CASSSSGEWIQYF. CDR3 DNA, as far as it was read: TGTGCCAGCAGCTCCTCGGGGGAGTGGATT.

This clone was counted many times. The CDR3 is cut off 3 residues early in the read; its end comes from the germline J gene. The V call is TRBV5-3, the J call TRBJ2-2; 10 positions agree with TRBD1. TRBV5-3 qualifies as an ORF whose function is uncertain. The trim removed 6 bases at V and 6 bases at J, leaving 8 bases unmatched. CDR3 length equals 15 residues. The CDR3 loop reads CARTPGQGLAGELFF. The covered CDR3 bases are TGTGCCAGAACCCCGGGACAGGGGCTGGCCGGGGAG.

This clone was counted many times. The observed sequence ends 3 residues before the CDR3 terminus, with the missing tail filled in from the germline J gene. The chain carries TRBV12-3 or TRBV12-4 and TRBJ2-3; no definite D call. The V end was cut by 8 bases, the J end by 6 bases, with 15 bases between. The CDR3 is 13 amino acids. The CDR3: CASALRNSDTQYF. The CDR3 DNA, read in part, is TGTGCCAGCGCACTCAGAAACAGCGATACG.

This clone occurred many times. The CDR3 end is not reached by the read, which stops 3 residues before it; the germline J gene fills it in. The chain recombines TRBV6-1 with TRBJ1-4; D unresolved. Germline V lookup: CDR1 MNHNS, CDR2 SASEGT. V shed 2 bases and J shed 10 bases, with 8 bases lying between them. The CDR3 is 12 residues long. The part of the CDR3 DNA that was read is TGTGCCAGCAGTGAAATTCGGGGAAAA. It yields the protein CASSEIRGK. The whole CDR3 protein reads CASSEIRGKLFF.

This clone was counted at least ten times. The CDR3 end falls 3 residues outside the read, so it is completed with the germline J gene. The chain employs TRBV20-1 and TRBJ1-2; 7 bases match TRBD1. The CDR3 runs 15 residues. Germline V CDR1 and CDR2: DFQATT, SNEGSKA (reference sequence). The V segment lost 4 bases and the J segment 6 bases; nucleotides outside the gene matches: 14. The chain's CDR3 is CSANSYRGSRDGYTF. CDR3 bases read: TGCAGTGCTAATTCATACAGGGGCTCGCGTGATGGC.

Ten or more counts support this clone. The DNA ends 3 residues before the CDR3 does, and the rest of the CDR3 is filled in from the germline J gene. The chain has TRBV6-1 and TRBJ2-7; 7 bases match TRBD1. Germline CDR1 is MNHNS and CDR2 is SASEGT. The trim removed 3 bases at V and 2 bases at J, leaving 7 bases unmatched. CDR3 size: 15 residues. CDR3 bases read: TGTGCCAGCAGTGAGACAGGGTCGGGCGCCTACGAG. Translating gives CASSETGSGAYE. In full, the CDR3 reads CASSETGSGAYEQYF.

Many counts were recorded for this clone. The read stops 3 residues short of the end of the CDR3; the missing end is completed from the germline J gene. The genes are TRBV7-8 and TRBJ1-3; 8 bases line up with TRBD1. The CDR3 length is 14 residues. The germline CDR1 and CDR2 sequences are SGHVS and FQNEAQ. With V trimmed by 1 base and J by 8 bases, 4 bases remained unmatched. CDR3 protein: CASSLEGTGDTIYF. The sequenced part of the CDR3 DNA is TGTGCCAGCAGCTTAGAAGGGACAGGCGACACC.

This clone was observed many times. The read comes to an end 3 residues before the CDR3 does, leaving the germline J gene to fill in the end. The V gene is TRBV12-3 or TRBV12-4, the J gene TRBJ2-7; unclear D gene. Trimming cost V 4 bases and J 0 bases, with 13 bases left between them. This CDR3 has 15 residues. CDR3 protein: CASSSYRGPSYEQYF. The sequenced CDR3 bases are TGTGCCAGCAGTTCCTACCGTGGGCCCTCCTACGAG.

Ten or more counts support this clone. The CDR3 is cut off 3 residues early in the read; its end comes from the germline J gene. The chain links TRBV29-1 to TRBJ1-2, with TRBD1 matching over 7 bases. The CDR3 has 11 residues. CDR1 is SQVTM, CDR2 ANQGSEA, per germline. V lost 7 bases, J lost 4 bases, and 3 bases stayed unmatched. The CDR3 bases that were read are TGCAGCGCCGGGACAGTCTATGGC. Translating gives CSAGTVYG. The CDR3 reads in full as CSAGTVYGYTF.

The sample holds many counts of this clone. The observed sequence ends 3 residues before the CDR3 terminus, with the missing tail filled in from the germline J gene. The J gene is TRBJ1-3, the V gene TRBV9, with TRBD1 as a possible D gene (6 bases). This CDR3 spans 15 amino acids. V lost 4 bases and J lost 0, with 11 bases in between. Germline values: CDR1 SGDLS, CDR2 YYNGEE. The chain's CDR3 is CASSTPGDSGNTIYF. The sequenced part of the CDR3 DNA is TGTGCCAGCAGCACACCAGGGGACTCTGGAAACACC.

This clone was found many times. From the germline J gene comes the end of the CDR3, since the read stops 3 residues before it. This chain joins TRBV4-1 and TRBJ1-5; the D is unclear. The V gene lost 4 bases and the J gene lost 7 bases, with 14 bases spanning the gap. This CDR3 has 14 amino acids. Germline V gene sequence: CDR1 MGHRA, CDR2 YSYEKL. The CDR3 reads CASSRGSEGQPQHF. CDR3 DNA, as far as it was read: TGCGCCAGCAGCCGCGGATCGGAAGGACAGCCC.

The sample holds many counts of this clone. Partial CDR3 DNA: TGCGCCAGCAGTGAGGGGACTGGGGACACAGATACG. Encoded protein: CASSEGTGDTDT. The full-length CDR3 reads as CASSEGTGDTDTQYF. The rearrangement joins TRBV10-1 to TRBJ2-3, with D possibly being TRBD2 (6 bases). Read data end 3 residues before the CDR3 end; the end is taken from the germline J gene. The V gene lost 2 bases and the J gene lost 2 bases, with 11 bases spanning the gap. This CDR3 is built from 15 residues. Germline V gene data show CDR1 as WNHNN and CDR2 as SYGVQD (reference sequence).

This clone was seen many times. Read coverage stops 3 residues before the CDR3 terminus; the germline J gene supplies the remainder. V usage is TRBV10-3 and J usage is TRBJ1-1; 10 nucleotides line up with TRBD1. The CDR3 loop spans 14 amino acids. V was pared by 6 bases and J by 4 bases, with 5 bases of the junction left unmatched. CDR1 and CDR2 (germline): ENHRY, SYGVKD. Partial CDR3 DNA: TGTGCCATCAGAGGACAGGGGGGTTTCACTGAA. Its protein product is CAIRGQGGFTE. The whole CDR3 reads CAIRGQGGFTEAFF.